This TCR beta chain was retrieved from a study of cytomegalovirus exposure and HLA in healthy donors. This CDR3 region has 11 residues. The germline CDR1 and CDR2 sequences are SNHLY and FYNNEI. V lost 6 bases to trimming and J lost 4 bases, with 6 bases between them. Notes on the study in general: Being indistinguishable, some V segments were excluded, TRBV6-2 and TRBV6-3 among them. Later on, a genetic analysis was performed. It linked a missense variant in DCLRE1C with V- and J-gene trimming of TCR beta. Prior analysis indicated that the majority of TCR beta V segments exhibited productivity approximately 87% or approximately 30% of the time.

Both 60 Vbeta primers and 13 Jbeta primers went into the PCR. Clones were sequenced by immunoSEQ multiplex PCR, and TCRdb holds only the in-frame ones, with some missing. The sample shows 150,000 to 180,000 clones, 70% to 90% of them seen only once. This cohort consisted of healthy bone marrow donors. This clone has just one count. What it recognizes is unknown. The receptor was derived from a woman aged 40 to 49 in good health and CMV-seropositive. The sequenced sample consisted of PBMCs. The chain combines TRBV2 with TRBJ2-5, with D unresolved. The CDR3 region is CASSLRETQYF. CDR3 DNA: TGTGCCAGCAGCTTGCGAGAGACCCAGTACTTC.